Below, one T cell receptor (beta chain) is given with its context. This clonotype was observed many times. Its binding antigen is unknown. No much larger clonotype is one base removed from it; base qualities were not supplied. This sample is drawn from a study of T cells of healthy individuals (dated by TCRdb to 2017 to 2018). Receptor amplification or capture employed 5' RACE. TCRdb shows the sequencer as Illumina MiSeq. The public sequencing data were trimmed at Q25 with fastp and processed into clonotypes with MiXCR by TCRdb, which kept only in-frame beta chains. Rows are combined by CDR3 protein, so each entry shows the most common genes and DNA. For this sample the table gives just over 40,000 distinct CDR3 sequences, of which approximately 4.5% were detected only once. Less than 9.5% of the sample belongs to the ten largest clones. This clonotype was obtained from a human donor in good health.

The DNA sequence is given as TGTGCCAGCTCCCCCGCCAAAAGTATGAACACTGAAGCTTTCTTT. The resulting protein is CASSPAKSMNTEAFF. The chain employs TRBV18 and TRBJ1-1; the D gene is unclear. V and J are truncated by 6 bases and 0 bases respectively, leaving an intervening sequence of 14 bases. Spanning cysteine to phenylalanine, the CDR3 consists of 15 amino acids. The kept DNA is CDR3 alone, 45 bases in frame from the first base. Reading the germline V gene gives CDR1 KGHSH and CDR2 LQKENI.